This TCR beta chain was captured in a study of blood T cell repertoires in COVID-19. Background on the study: The United States, Italy and Spain were the sources of the acute and convalescent COVID-19 samples. Sources were T cells, B-cell-depleted T cells, or PBMCs; the material itself was cDNA or gDNA.

From germline, CDR1 is SGHRS and CDR2 YFSETQ. V shed 2 bases and J shed 4 bases, with 12 bases lying between them. The CDR3 totals 14 residues. Original methodology: The assay estimated nucleated cells by amplifying reference gene primers. TCRdb's copy holds only in-frame clones and misses some; the assay was immunoSEQ multiplex PCR. V, J and clone size are taken as reported in that table, and D and trimming were inferred from the DNA itself. The sample has about 190,000 clones, around 79% seen once. The chain carries TRBV5-1 and TRBJ2-5, with unresolved D. The sequencing input was peripheral blood. This sequence was found in a woman between 50 and 59 years old with acute or convalescent COVID-19. The CDR3 sequence: CASSFTRSGETQYF. As DNA, the CDR3 is TGCGCCAGCAGCTTTACCCGGTCGGGAGAGACCCAGTACTTC.